These T cell receptor beta chains were read from a single sample in a study of blood T cell repertoires in COVID-19. The protocol was immunoSEQ multiplex PCR, while the TCRdb copy is restricted to in-frame clones and leaves out a portion. The profile shows hundreds of thousands of clones, roughly four fifths of them singletons. The sequencing input was peripheral blood. The receptors here all came from a man older than 75 with acute or convalescent COVID-19. CDR3s include the opening cysteine and the closing phenylalanine or tryptophan. The D gene is left open where the match is weak. The size entry is marked missing in some rows and otherwise reads once, few, many or a size class.

d_gene,v_gene,len,j_gene,abundance,CDR3nt,CDR3aa
.,TRBV5-1,12,TRBJ2-7,.,TGCGCCAGCAGCTTCAGGGTGGGCGAGCAGTACTTC,CASSFRVGEQYF
.,TRBV5-1,13,TRBJ2-1,.,TGCGCCAGCAGCGCGGGGGCCGGGGGTGAGCAGTTCTTC,CASSAGAGGEQFF
TRBD2,TRBV12-3/TRBV12-4,12,TRBJ2-3,.,TGTGCCAGCAGCCAACTAGCGGGGGTGGGGTATTTT,CASSQLAGVGYF
.,TRBV9,15,TRBJ1-1,few,TGTGCCAGCAGCAAAGGAGCATTCGGGGGCACTGAAGCTTTCTTT,CASSKGAFGGTEAFF
TRBD1,TRBV6-1,15,TRBJ2-7,few,TGTGCCAGCAGTGAAGCGGGGACAGGCTTCCCCGAGCAGTACTTC,CASSEAGTGFPEQYF
.,TRBV3-1/TRBV3-2,15,TRBJ1-6,few,TGTGCCAGCAGCCGCCCCCAGGGTATAGGTTCACCCCTCCACTTT,CASSRPQGIGSPLHF
.,TRBV4-2,14,TRBJ2-5,.,TGTGCCAGCAGCCAAGGCGACAGCCAAGAGACCCAGTACTTC,CASSQGDSQETQYF
TRBD1,TRBV6-5,15,TRBJ1-1,.,TGTGCCAGCAGTTACTCCAGGGGGCCACTCCTTTCGGCTTTCTTT,CASSYSRGPLLSAFF
TRBD1,TRBV5-4,15,TRBJ1-1,few,TGTGCCAGCAGCAAGCGACAGGGGCACAACACTGAAGCTTTCTTT,CASSKRQGHNTEAFF
.,TRBV3-1/TRBV3-2,13,TRBJ2-7,.,TGTGCCAGCAGCCAAGACTCGCGAGGCGGGCAGTACTTC,CASSQDSRGGQYF
.,TRBV19,20,TRBJ1-1,.,TGTGCCAGTAAAAGAAAACCTCAGGGAGGGGTCAAAACCCGATCATCTCGTCCCCTTTTT,CASKRKPQGGVKTRSSRPLF
.,TRBV19,17,TRBJ1-2,.,TGTGCCAGTAGGACCTTGAGGCAGGGCTACGCCTCCGGAGGCTACACCTTC,CASRTLRQGYASGGYTF
TRBD1,TRBV10-2,14,TRBJ1-5,once,TGCGCCTGTACAGGGGACCTTAGCAATCAGCCCCAGCATTTT,CACTGDLSNQPQHF
.,TRBV6-5,13,TRBJ1-5,.,TGTGCCAGCAGTTACTCGATAGAGCAGCCCCAGCATTTT,CASSYSIEQPQHF
.,TRBV7-9,15,TRBJ2-5,.,TGTGCCAGCAGCATTCCACAGGGCCGACAAGAGACCCAGTACTTC,CASSIPQGRQETQYF
.,TRBV3-1/TRBV3-2,14,TRBJ1-4,.,TGTGCCAGCACCCACAGGGCGTCTAATGAAAAACTGTTTTTT,CASTHRASNEKLFF
.,TRBV28,14,TRBJ1-2,.,TGTGCCAGCAGTTTAAGGGCAGGGAACCATGGCTACACCTTC,CASSLRAGNHGYTF
.,TRBV5-1,14,TRBJ1-4,.,TGCGCCAGCAGCTGGACCTCAAGGGGCGAAAAACTGTTTTTT,CASSWTSRGEKLFF
TRBD1,TRBV5-1,15,TRBJ2-7,.,TGCGCCAGCAGCTGGACAGGGGTCCTCGCAGAGGAGCAGTACTTC,CASSWTGVLAEEQYF
TRBD2,TRBV2,14,TRBJ2-2,.,TGTGCCAGCCAAGCGGGGGGGCCGTCCGGGGAGCTGTTTTTT,CASQAGGPSGELFF
TRBD2,TRBV19,15,TRBJ2-1,.,TGTGCCAGTCTCCTGTCGACTAGCGGGGGCAATGAGCAGTTCTTC,CASLLSTSGGNEQFF
.,TRBV7-9,15,TRBJ1-2,.,TGTGCCAGCAGCGTCAGGGCAGGGTCTAACTATGGCTACACCTTC,CASSVRAGSNYGYTF
TRBD1,TRBV30,15,TRBJ2-2,.,TGTGCCTGGACACGGGACAGGGCAAACACCGGGGAGCTGTTTTTT,CAWTRDRANTGELFF
TRBD2,TRBV6-4,15,TRBJ2-3,few,TGTGCCAGCAGTGCCCAGTTTGGCGGGGGGGATACGCAGTATTTT,CASSAQFGGGDTQYF
.,TRBV3-1/TRBV3-2,15,TRBJ1-4,.,TGTGCCAGCAGCCAAGATCCGGGGGGCTGGGAAAAACTGTTTTTT,CASSQDPGGWEKLFF
.,TRBV4-2,13,TRBJ2-7,.,TGTGCCAGCAGCCCTAGGACAGAATACGAGCAGTACTTC,CASSPRTEYEQYF
TRBD1,TRBV25-1,14,TRBJ2-1,.,TGTGCCAGCCGGCCAGACAGGGTCGGCAATGAGCAGTTCTTC,CASRPDRVGNEQFF
TRBD2,TRBV27,14,TRBJ2-1,.,TGTGCCAGCCGCCGAGCGGGAGGGTACAATGAGCAGTTCTTC,CASRRAGGYNEQFF
TRBD1,TRBV7-8,17,TRBJ1-1,.,TGTGCCAGCAGCTTAGGGGACAGGGGCCTTTGGAACACTGAAGCTTTCTTT,CASSLGDRGLWNTEAFF
TRBD2,TRBV7-2,14,TRBJ2-5,once,TGTGCCAGCAGCTTCGGTAGCGGGAGAGAGACCCAGTACTTC,CASSFGSGRETQYF
.,TRBV2,11,TRBJ2-7,.,TGTGCCAGCAGGGCGGTCTACGAGCAGTACTTC,CASRAVYEQYF
.,TRBV6-6,16,TRBJ1-5,.,TGTGCCAGCAGTTACGGAGGGGCGACGAGCAATCAGCCCCAGCATTTT,CASSYGGATSNQPQHF
.,TRBV28,12,TRBJ1-1,.,TGTGCCAGCAGTTCGACGACTAAAAGGGCTTTCTTT,CASSSTTKRAFF
.,TRBV24-1,17,TRBJ1-4,.,TGTGCCACCAGTGATTACTGGAGTGGGGGGTATAATGAAAAACTGTTTTTT,CATSDYWSGGYNEKLFF
.,TRBV20-1,16,TRBJ2-7,.,TGCAGTGCTAGTCTTTTGGGCCTTCTTGGGTCCTACGAGCAGTACTTC,CSASLLGLLGSYEQYF
.,TRBV11-2,13,TRBJ2-1,.,TGTGCCAGCAGCTGGGCGGCCCGGGGTGAGCAGTTCTTC,CASSWAARGEQFF
TRBD1,TRBV19,15,TRBJ2-7,once,TGTGCCAGTAGTATCCGGACAGGTCCATCCTACGAGCAGTACTTC,CASSIRTGPSYEQYF
.,TRBV6-6,15,TRBJ1-3,few,TGTGCCAGCAGTCTAGGGACACTCTCTGGAAACACCATATATTTT,CASSLGTLSGNTIYF
TRBD2,TRBV5-5,16,TRBJ2-3,.,TGTGCCAGCAGCTTGCCTAGGACTAGCGGGATTGATACGCAGTATTTT,CASSLPRTSGIDTQYF
.,TRBV5-5,17,TRBJ1-4,few,TGTGCCAGCAGTCCCGGACAGATAAGGATAACTAATGAAAAACTGTTTTTT,CASSPGQIRITNEKLFF
.,TRBV28,12,TRBJ1-3,.,TGTGCCACCGTGCGGTGGGGAAACACCATATATTTT,CATVRWGNTIYF
TRBD1,TRBV28,14,TRBJ1-2,.,TGTGCCAGCAGCTCCCGGACAGGGCGAAGTGGCTACACCTTC,CASSSRTGRSGYTF
TRBD2,TRBV5-1,16,TRBJ2-7,.,TGCGCCAGCAGCGCGGGGACTAGCGGGAGAATATACGAGCAGTACTTC,CASSAGTSGRIYEQYF
.,TRBV7-9,16,TRBJ2-1,.,TGTGCCAGCAGCTCCACGACAGTGAGCTCCTACAATGAGCAGTTCTTC,CASSSTTVSSYNEQFF
.,TRBV6-6,14,TRBJ1-1,.,TGTGCCAGCACCATGGGCTACATGAACACTGAAGCTTTCTTT,CASTMGYMNTEAFF
TRBD1,TRBV7-2,14,TRBJ2-7,.,TGTGCCAGCAGCAGGGGACAGACCGCCTACGAGCAGTACTTC,CASSRGQTAYEQYF
.,TRBV28,18,TRBJ1-4,.,TGTGCCAGCAGTTTATTCACAGGCCCCGTGGATCGTCGTGAAAAACTGTTTTTT,CASSLFTGPVDRREKLFF
TRBD1,TRBV30,12,TRBJ1-2,.,TGTGCCTGGAGTACGACAGGGAGTGGCTACACCTTC,CAWSTTGSGYTF
TRBD2,TRBV7-3,15,TRBJ2-3,.,TGTGCCAGCAGCTTAGCGGGAGTAGGGACAGATACGCAGTATTTT,CASSLAGVGTDTQYF
TRBD1,TRBV9,18,TRBJ1-2,.,TGTGCCAGCAGCTTCCGGGGGGGGACAGAAACATCTAACTATGGCTACACCTTC,CASSFRGGTETSNYGYTF